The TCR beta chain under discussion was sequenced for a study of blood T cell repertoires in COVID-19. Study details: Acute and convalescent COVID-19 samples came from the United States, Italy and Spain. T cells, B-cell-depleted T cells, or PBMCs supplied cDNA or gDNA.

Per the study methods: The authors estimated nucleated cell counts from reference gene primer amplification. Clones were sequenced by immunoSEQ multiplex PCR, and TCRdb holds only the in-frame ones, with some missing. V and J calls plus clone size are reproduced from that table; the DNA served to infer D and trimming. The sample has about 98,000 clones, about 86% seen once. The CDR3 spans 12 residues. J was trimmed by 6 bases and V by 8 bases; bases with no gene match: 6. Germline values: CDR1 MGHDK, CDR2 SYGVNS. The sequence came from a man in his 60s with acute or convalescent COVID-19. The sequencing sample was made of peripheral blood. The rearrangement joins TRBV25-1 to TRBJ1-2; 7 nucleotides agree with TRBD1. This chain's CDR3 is CASVTGADGYTF. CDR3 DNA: TGTGCCAGCGTAACAGGGGCGGATGGCTACACCTTC.